This passage covers 16 T cell receptor beta chains from one sample sequenced in a study of early T cells in non-severe SARS-CoV-2 infection. TCRdb reprocessed the 5' RACE reads via MiXCR and lists one record per CDR3 protein. The sample lists roughly 110,000 distinct CDR3 sequences; around 10% were seen once. The sequencing input was whole blood. Receptors originate from an adult who was a healthcare worker with PCR-confirmed SARS-CoV-2 infection or an uninfected control (not recorded which).

This clonotype was seen more than once but under ten times. J is TRBJ1-5 and V is TRBV4-1; D uncertain. The CDR3 covers 17 residues. The V end lost 4 bases, the J end lost 2 bases, and 18 bases lay between the germline ends. The V gene's germline CDR1 is MGHRA and CDR2 YSYEKL. The CDR3 protein is CASSLKSPSGGNQPQHF. The CDR3 DNA follows: TGCGCCAGCAGCCTCAAGAGCCCATCCGGGGGCAATCAGCCCCAGCATTTT.

This clonotype was seen at least ten times. The genes are TRBV19 and TRBJ1-5, with D hard to call. There are 13 residues in the CDR3. The V gene lost 1 base and the J gene lost 3 bases, with 4 bases spanning the gap. Germline V lookup: CDR1 LNHDA, CDR2 SQIVND (reference sequence). This CDR3 is CASSIGHNQPQHF. The CDR3 coding sequence is TGTGCCAGTAGTATAGGTCACAATCAGCCCCAGCATTTT.

With regard to this clonotype: It may be a read error: a sequence one base away is much more abundant. The chain has TRBV20-1 and TRBJ2-1; TRBD2 matches at 14 bases. The germline CDR1 and CDR2 sequences are DFQATT and SNEGSKA (reference sequence). The CDR3 runs 17 residues. The CDR3 nucleotides are TGCAGTGCTAGAGGGGGACTAGCGGGAGCGCTCTACAATGAGCGGTTCTTC. It is translated as CSARGGLAGALYNERFF.

This clonotype was found many times. J is TRBJ1-3 and V is TRBV20-1; D is ambiguous. Trimming stripped 0 bases from V and 9 bases from J, with 12 bases between. The CDR3 runs 13 residues. CDR1 DFQATT and CDR2 SNEGSKA come from the germline V gene (reference sequence). The CDR3 reads CSARDGPLGTIYF. The CDR3 DNA is TGCAGTGCTAGAGACGGACCTTTAGGCACCATATATTTT.

This clonotype has just a few counts. The chain links TRBV7-9 to TRBJ2-7; 8 bases agree with TRBD1. The V segment lost 2 bases and the J segment 5 bases; nucleotides outside the gene matches: 11. The germline gives CDR1 SEHNR, CDR2 FQNEAQ (reference sequence). This CDR3 is 16 amino acids long. For the CDR3, the DNA is TGTGCCAGCAGCTTACGTGTCGGGACAGGCCCTGACGAGCAGTACTTC. This sequence encodes CASSLRVGTGPDEQYF. The full variable domain, completed using reference TRBV7-9 and TRBJ2-7, is DTGVSQNPRHKITKRGQNVTFRCDPISEHNRLYWYRQTLGQGPEFLTYFQNEAQLEKSRLLSDRFSAERPKGSFSTLEIQRTEQGDSAMYLCASSLRVGTGPDEQYFGPGTRLTVT.

There are a few counts of this clonotype. This rearrangement joins TRBV12-3 or TRBV12-4 to TRBJ2-1, with D perhaps TRBD1 (6 bases). The V end lost 2 bases, the J end lost 6 bases, and 14 bases lay between the germline ends. CDR3 length: 15 amino acids. CDR3 sequence reads: CASSLIQGGANEQFF. The CDR3 bases are TGTGCCAGCAGTTTAATACAGGGTGGAGCCAATGAGCAGTTCTTC.

The chain joins TRBV7-2 to TRBJ2-3, with 7 positions matching TRBD2. Germline V gene lookup returns CDR1 SGHTA and CDR2 FQGNSA. J was trimmed by 0 bases and V by 5 bases; bases with no gene match: 2. This CDR3 has 14 residues. The CDR3 region is CASSVSGSTDTQYF. CDR3 coding DNA: TGTGCCAGCAGCGTTAGCGGGAGCACAGATACGCAGTATTTT. Full variable domain (rest looked up from reference TRBV7-2 and TRBJ2-3): GAGVSQSPSNKVTEKGKDVELRCDPISGHTALYWYRQSLGQGLEFLIYFQGNSAPDKSGLPSDRFSAERTGGSVSTLTIQRTQQEDSAVYLCASSVSGSTDTQYFGPGTRLTVL.

Turning to this clonotype: A read error is possible here, since a much larger clone lies one base away. This chain uses TRBV6-5 with TRBJ2-2; perhaps D is TRBD1 or TRBD2 (5 bases each). CDR1 and CDR2 (germline): MNHEY, SVGAGI. The CDR3 length is 18 residues. CDR3: CASSLGLPSSSNTGALFF. CDR3 coding DNA: TGTGCCAGCAGCTTGGGGCTCCCCTCCTCTTCGAACACCGGGGCGCTGTTTTTT.

In this sample, this clonotype turned up a few times. This sequence joins TRBV7-2 and TRBJ1-4; D not resolved. Trimming stripped 4 bases from V and 4 bases from J, with 10 bases between. Germline loops: CDR1 SGHTA, CDR2 FQGNSA. This CDR3 contains 14 residues. CDR3 sequence: CASSWSRLNEKLFF. The CDR3 DNA reads as TGTGCCAGCAGCTGGAGCCGACTTAATGAAAAACTGTTTTTT.

This chain uses TRBV5-6 with TRBJ1-4, with a possible D match to TRBD1 (6 bases). V lost 2 bases and J 8 bases, leaving 16 bases between the germline ends. The CDR3 consists of 15 residues. The germline V gene has CDR1 SGHDT and CDR2 YYEEEE. CDR3 bases: TGTGCCAGCAGCTTACAGGGACGCTTTGTGGAAAAACTGTTTTTT. This encodes CASSLQGRFVEKLFF.

The chain links TRBV9 to TRBJ1-6; D remains ambiguous. The CDR3 totals 15 residues. V shed 0 bases and J shed 10 bases, with 14 bases lying between them. CDR1 is SGDLS, CDR2 YYNGEE, per germline. The CDR3 is CASSVAVSSDSPLHF. Here the CDR3 DNA reads TGTGCCAGCAGCGTAGCTGTTTCGAGTGACTCACCCCTCCACTTT.

The chain uses TRBV7-8 and TRBJ1-5; D perhaps matches TRBD1 (6 bases). Between the trimmed V and J ends, which lost 1 base and 3 bases, there was a span of 16 bases. Germline values: CDR1 SGHVS, CDR2 FQNEAQ. The CDR3 has 17 residues. The CDR3 region is CASSLDAGTRLNQPQHF. The CDR3 bases are TGTGCCAGCAGCTTAGATGCCGGGACACGGCTCAATCAGCCCCAGCATTTT. The whole variable domain, filled in from reference TRBV7-8 and TRBJ1-5, reads GAGVSQSPRYKVAKRGQDVALRCDPISGHVSLFWYQQALGQGPEFLTYFQNEAQLDKSGLPSDRFFAERPEGSVSTLKIQRTQQEDSAVYLCASSLDAGTRLNQPQHFGDGTRLSIL.

This clonotype was seen more than once but under ten times. The CDR3 is CASSLPGDRPSNTEAFF. The CDR3 region has the DNA TGTGCCAGCAGCTTACCTGGGGACAGACCCTCGAACACTGAAGCTTTCTTT. The chain carries TRBV7-8 and TRBJ1-1; TRBD1 matches 7 bases. The CDR3 is made up of 17 amino acids. In germline, CDR1 is SGHVS, CDR2 FQNEAQ. The V and J ends lost 2 bases and 1 base, in that order; junction bases with no gene match: 10.

This clonotype was picked up a small number of times. The CDR3 nucleotides read TGTGCCAGCAGCTTGGTCCCCACATTCACAGATACGCAGTATTTT. It yields the protein CASSLVPTFTDTQYF. The chain uses TRBV5-4 and TRBJ2-3, with D unresolved. The CDR3 covers 15 residues. Germline CDR1 reads SGHNT; CDR2 reads YYREEE (reference sequence). The V gene lost 0 bases and the J gene lost 2 bases, with 10 bases spanning the gap.

The table lists this clonotype with many counts. The V call is TRBV12-3 or TRBV12-4, the J call TRBJ2-2; weak D call: TRBD2 (5 bases). This CDR3 has 15 amino acids. V was cut by 3 bases and J by 5 bases, with 13 bases left in between. Here the CDR3 reads CASSFQRGRTGELFF. The CDR3 bases are TGTGCCAGCAGTTTCCAACGCGGGCGGACCGGGGAGCTGTTTTTT.

There are many counts of this clonotype. The chain is built from TRBV28 and TRBJ2-5, with 10 bases matching TRBD2. The J segment lost 3 bases and the V segment lost 5 bases, leaving 9 bases of the junction unmatched. CDR1 is MDHEN, CDR2 SYDVKM, per germline. There are 16 residues in the CDR3. As DNA, the CDR3 is TGTGCCAGCAGTCCCCCTGGGCTAGCGGGGGAAGAGACCCAGTACTTC. Protein sequence: CASSPPGLAGEETQYF.